This T cell receptor beta chain was observed in a study of T cells in Graves' hyperthyroidism and ophthalmopathy. The investigators amplified TCR beta CDR3 regions from RNA transcripts. When the TCR CDR3 underwent first-round RT-PCR, the HTBI primer set was used. TCRdb redid the calling of the multiplex PCR reads with MiXCR, one entry per CDR3 protein. The data hold about 400,000 distinct CDR3 sequences, with roughly 13% observed a single time. CDR3 length equals 12 residues. V shed 7 bases and J shed 6 bases, with 13 bases lying between them. Germline CDR1 SQVTM, CDR2 ANQGSEA. This clonotype came up many times.

Material for sequencing was blood. The clonotype originates from a man between 50 and 59 years old with Graves' ophthalmopathy. The chain has TRBV29-1 and TRBJ2-1; D is possibly TRBD2 (6 bases). Here the CDR3 DNA reads TGCAGCGGATGGGACTTACTCAATGAGCAGTTCTTC. It is translated as CSGWDLLNEQFF.